The 6 T cell receptor beta chains below come from one sample, sequenced in a study of tumor-infiltrating lymphocytes in primary liver carcinoma. Total RNA (roughly 0.45 ug) served as template for TCR beta cDNA synthesis primed by a constant-region primer. Researchers made the TCR beta libraries by running three nested multiplex PCR rounds with slightly modified ARM-PCR. TRBV1-TRBV30 forward and Cbeta reverse primers drove the first two approximately 11-cycle rounds. TCRdb re-derived calls from the multiplex PCR reads in MiXCR, one entry per CDR3 protein. The top ten hold approximately 52% of the sample, which has around 56,000 distinct CDR3 sequences, less than 85% seen once. Without any cell sorting, about 19-32 mg of bulk tissue yielded co-extracted RNA and DNA. Sequenced input: liver tumor tissue from sampling region 2. The subset denotes: tumor region T2, inferior pole. The receptors shown here come from a man aged 40-49 years with primary liver carcinoma and hepatitis B virus infection.

This clonotype is a singleton in its sample. This sequence may be a read error, since a much larger clone differs from it by one base. V usage is TRBV5-1 and J usage is TRBJ2-7; D gene uncertain. The CDR3 runs to 12 residues. Germline V CDR1 and CDR2: SGHRS, YFSETQ. Here the CDR3 reads CASSWDGYEQCF. CDR3 in DNA: TGCGCCAGCAGCTGGGATGGGTACGAGCAGTGCTTC.

The rearrangement links TRBV6-5 to TRBJ2-1; tentative D call: TRBD2 (5 bases). V was cut by 11 bases and J by 7 bases, with 12 bases left in between. The CDR3 totals 11 residues. The V gene's germline CDR1 is MNHEY and CDR2 SVGAGI. The CDR3 region has the DNA TGTGCCTGCACCCAGCGGAATGAGCAGTTCTTC. It encodes CACTQRNEQFF.

This clonotype was picked up many times. The V and J genes are TRBV13 and TRBJ2-4; 10 nucleotides line up with TRBD2. CDR1 PRHDT and CDR2 FYEKMQ come from the germline V gene (reference sequence). CDR3 length equals 17 residues. Germline trimming cut 7 bases from V and 3 bases from J; bases unmatched to any gene: 12. CDR3 in amino acids: CASTVGTSDVDKNIQYF. CDR3 bases: TGTGCCAGCACCGTCGGGACTAGCGACGTGGACAAAAACATTCAGTACTTC.

About this clonotype: The germline gene is not matched at one end of the junction; a read error may be the cause. The rearrangement uses TRBV4-1 and TRBJ1-2, with 8 bases lining up with TRBD1. The CDR3 sequence is 14 residues long. Germline V gene lookup returns CDR1 MGHRA and CDR2 YSYEKL. CDR3 nucleotides: TGCGCCAGCAGCCAAGGGGACAGGAACTGTGGCTATATCTTC. Its translation is CASSQGDRNCGYIF.

In regard to this clonotype: A read error may be the cause here, since a much bigger clone is one base away. The genes are TRBV11-1 and TRBJ2-1; D is possibly TRBD2 (7 bases). Germline V lookup: CDR1 SGHAT, CDR2 FQDESV (reference sequence). The CDR3 length is 14 residues. CDR3 nucleotides: TGTACCAGCAGCTTGGGAGGGGGAGCCAATGAGCAGTTCTTC. As protein: CTSSLGGGANEQFF. The complete variable domain, with remaining parts taken from reference TRBV11-1 and TRBJ2-1, reads EAEVAQSPRYKITEKSQAVAFWCDPISGHATLYWYRQILGQGPELLVQFQDESVVDDSQLPKDRFSAERLKGVDSTLKIQPAELGDSAMYLCTSSLGGGANEQFFGPGTRLTVL.

Of note for this clonotype: Relative to the germline gene, one junction end is altered; a read error may explain this. This rearrangement joins TRBV4-1 to TRBJ2-2; possible D gene TRBD1, 6 bases. The germline V gene encodes CDR1 MGHRA and CDR2 YSYEKL. This CDR3 spans 16 amino acids. The CDR3 nucleotides read TGCGCCAGCAACCAGGCTGATGGGGGCCGGACCGGGGAGTTGTTTTTT. Translated, it gives CASNQADGGRTGELFF.